This entry lists 16 T cell receptor beta chains sequenced from one sample in a study of regulatory T cells in long-lasting Graves disease. Both iRepertoire HTBI primers and Arm-PCR of CDR3 regions were used to build the TCR beta libraries. TCRdb re-called the multiplex PCR reads through MiXCR, storing one row per CDR3 protein. Found here are fewer than 550,000 distinct CDR3 sequences, roughly 15% of them singletons; the top ten hold about 25%. The time point here: newly diagnosed GD, antithyroid drugs for less than 3 months. There was RNA extracted from PBMCs, and the TCR library was made from it. This sample also appeared in a second study, on T cells in Graves' hyperthyroidism and ophthalmopathy.

The source was peripheral blood mononuclear cells (PBMCs), collected at new diagnosis, from a patient treated with antithyroid drugs. The receptors here all came from a young woman with Graves disease.

This clonotype was detected only a few times. The V and J genes are TRBV7-2 and TRBJ2-1; D may be TRBD2 (6 bases). Trimming removed 1 base at V and 0 bases at J, with 13 bases between. CDR3 length: 17 residues. CDR1 is SGHTA, CDR2 FQGNSA, per germline. CDR3 in DNA: TGTGCCAGCAGCTTAGGCCTGCGGGGCAACTCCTACAATGAGCAGTTCTTC. Translating gives CASSLGLRGNSYNEQFF.

CDR3 in DNA: TGCGCCAGCAGCTTGACAGGGGATATATCCTATAATTCACCCCTCCACTTT. This encodes CASSLTGDISYNSPLHF. The V call is TRBV5-1, the J call TRBJ1-6, with 7 bases fitting TRBD1. Trimming removed 1 base from V and 1 base from J; junction bases left unmatched: 5. Germline CDR1 and CDR2: SGHRS and YFSETQ. The CDR3 has 17 amino acids.

This clonotype has just a few counts. The gene calls are TRBV10-1 and TRBJ2-7; 10 positions agree with TRBD2. Germline V gene data show CDR1 as WNHNN and CDR2 as SYGVQD (reference sequence). The CDR3 runs 14 residues. V shed 1 base, J shed 7 bases, and the junction held 4 bases outside the gene matches. The CDR3 loop is CASSEWLAGVEQYF. DNA for the CDR3: TGCGCCAGCAGTGAGTGGCTAGCGGGAGTTGAGCAGTACTTC.

The table lists this clonotype with many counts. The chain recombines TRBV27 with TRBJ2-3; D may match TRBD1 or TRBD2 (6 bases each). The germline V and J ends were trimmed by 3 bases and 5 bases, with 12 bases remaining between them. The CDR3 has 14 amino acids. The germline gives CDR1 MNHEY, CDR2 SMNVEV (reference sequence). CDR3 nucleotides: TGTGCCAGCAGTTTTAGGGGGGTGAGAGATACGCAGTATTTT. It encodes CASSFRGVRDTQYF.

About this clonotype: A much larger clonotype is one base distant, so this may be a read error. The chain employs TRBV3-1 and TRBJ1-1; weak D call: TRBD1 (6 bases). The CDR3 length is 11 residues. Germline V gene lookup returns CDR1 LGHDT and CDR2 YNNKEL (reference sequence). The CDR3 spells CASRGTGATSF. Here the CDR3 DNA reads TGTGCCAGCAGGGGGACGGGGGCTACTTCCTTT.

The V gene is TRBV27, the J gene TRBJ2-3, with no clear D. In germline, CDR1 is MNHEY, CDR2 SMNVEV (reference sequence). The CDR3 spans 16 residues. The V gene lost 3 bases and the J gene lost 3 bases, with 16 bases spanning the gap. CDR3 residues: CASSFGSFGFTDTQYF. The CDR3 DNA is TGTGCCAGCAGTTTTGGAAGTTTCGGTTTTACAGATACGCAGTATTTT.

This clonotype came up many times. The chain employs TRBV12-3 or TRBV12-4 and TRBJ1-1; D gene ambiguous. V lost 3 bases and J lost 0, with 8 bases in between. The CDR3 is 14 residues long. The DNA of the CDR3 is TGTGCCAGCAGTTTCGCACAGCTGAACACTGAAGCTTTCTTT. Protein sequence: CASSFAQLNTEAFF.

This clonotype was detected many times. This chain uses TRBV20-1 with TRBJ2-3; D not certain. The V end was cut by 8 bases, the J end by 3 bases, with 6 bases between. The germline V gene encodes CDR1 DFQATT and CDR2 SNEGSKA (reference sequence). The CDR3 runs 10 residues. In nucleotides, the CDR3 is TGCAGTCAGAGAACAGATACGCAGTATTTT. The encoded protein is CSQRTDTQYF.

This clonotype was counted between two and nine times. The V gene is TRBV6-1, the J gene TRBJ2-7, with 8 positions matching TRBD1. Germline-derived CDR1 and CDR2 are MNHNS and SASEGT. The CDR3 loop spans 14 amino acids. V shed 10 bases, J shed 1 base, and the junction held 9 bases outside the gene matches. CDR3 nucleotides: TGTGCCACCCTCCGGGACAGGACTTCCTACGAGCAGTACTTC. Its translation is CATLRDRTSYEQYF.

The gene calls are TRBV6-1 and TRBJ1-5; a possible D gene is TRBD1 (5 bases). Germline V gene lookup returns CDR1 MNHNS and CDR2 SASEGT. V was clipped by 0 bases and J by 5 bases, with 8 bases between them. The CDR3 covers 14 residues. CDR3 sequence reads: CASSEAGAYQPQHF. As DNA, the CDR3 is TGTGCCAGCAGTGAAGCAGGGGCTTATCAGCCCCAGCATTTT.

The chain is built from TRBV7-2 and TRBJ1-1; maybe TRBD1 (6 bases). The CDR3 extends over 17 amino acids. Between the trimmed V and J ends, which lost 8 bases and 0 bases, there was a span of 22 bases. Germline CDR1 SGHTA, CDR2 FQGNSA. Here the CDR3 DNA reads TGTGCCAGCCGGAAGGGGGGCTTGGCGAGATTGAACACTGAAGCTTTCTTT. As protein: CASRKGGLARLNTEAFF.

This clonotype has at least ten counts. This chain joins TRBV2 and TRBJ2-2; no reliable D call. CDR1 and CDR2 (germline): SNHLY, FYNNEI. The CDR3 totals 13 residues. Trimming took 7 bases from V and 8 from J, leaving 14 bases between them. The CDR3 here is CASNLGVAGELFF. CDR3 DNA sequence: TGTGCCAGCAATTTAGGAGTGGCTGGGGAGCTGTTTTTT.

A word on this clonotype: A much more abundant neighbour one base away suggests this may be a read error. The gene calls are TRBV10-3 and TRBJ2-1, with a weak D call TRBD2 (6 bases). The V and J ends lost 0 bases and 10 bases respectively, with 16 bases between them. From germline, CDR1 is ENHRY and CDR2 SYGVKD. The CDR3 covers 15 residues. CDR3 in amino acids: CAISESAGTTYEQFF. The CDR3 DNA follows: TGTGCCATCAGTGAGTCCGCGGGAACCACCTACGAGCAGTTCTTC.

This clonotype turned up a few times. The V gene is TRBV4-3, the J gene TRBJ2-5; TRBD1 matches at 9 bases. Germline V CDR1 and CDR2: LGHNA, YSLEER. V was clipped by 4 bases and J by 5 bases; unmatched bases: 8. The CDR3 has 15 amino acids. In nucleotides, the CDR3 is TGCGCCAGCAGCCCCGGGACAGGGTTTAGGGAGACCCAGTACTTC. Protein: CASSPGTGFRETQYF.

This clonotype was found many times. The chain is built from TRBV28 and TRBJ2-2, with 7 positions matching TRBD2. CDR3 size: 13 residues. J was trimmed by 6 bases and V by 8 bases; bases with no gene match: 6. The germline CDR1 and CDR2 sequences are MDHEN and SYDVKM. DNA of the CDR3: TGTGCCAGCCGTGAAGCGGGACCCGGGGAGCTGTTTTTT. This encodes CASREAGPGELFF. Full variable domain (outside the CDR3, taken from reference TRBV28 and TRBJ2-2): DVKVTQSSRYLVKRTGEKVFLECVQDMDHENMFWYRQDPGLGLRLIYFSYDVKMKEKGDIPEGYSVSREKKERFSLILESASTNQTSMYLCASREAGPGELFFGEGSRLTVL.

This clonotype has a count of ten or more. J is TRBJ1-1 and V is TRBV30; D gene unclear. CDR3 size: 12 residues. CDR1 and CDR2 (germline): GTSNPN, SVGIG (reference sequence). V was cut by 4 bases and J by 1 base, with 7 bases left in between. CDR3 nucleotides: TGTGCCTGGATCGAGAGGAACACTGAAGCTTTCTTT. Protein product: CAWIERNTEAFF.